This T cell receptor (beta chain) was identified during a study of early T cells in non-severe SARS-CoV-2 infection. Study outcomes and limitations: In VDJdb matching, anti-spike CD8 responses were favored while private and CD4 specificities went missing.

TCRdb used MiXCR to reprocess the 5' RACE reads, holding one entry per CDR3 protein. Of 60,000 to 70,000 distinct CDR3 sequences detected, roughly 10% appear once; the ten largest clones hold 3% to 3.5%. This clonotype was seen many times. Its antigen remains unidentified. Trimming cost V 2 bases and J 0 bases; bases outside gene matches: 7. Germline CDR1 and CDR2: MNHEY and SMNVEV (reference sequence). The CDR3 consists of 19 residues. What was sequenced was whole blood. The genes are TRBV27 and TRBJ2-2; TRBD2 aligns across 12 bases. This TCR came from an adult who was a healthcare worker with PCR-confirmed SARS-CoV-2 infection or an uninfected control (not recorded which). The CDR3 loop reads CASSLGWTSGAPNTGELFF. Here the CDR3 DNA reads TGTGCCAGCAGTTTAGGGTGGACTAGCGGGGCGCCGAACACCGGGGAGCTGTTTTTT.